Below, 31 T cell receptor beta chains from the same sample are listed, as sequenced in a study of T cell changes during pregnancy in multiple sclerosis. Sequencing was performed with immunoSEQ multiplex PCR; in TCRdb, only in-frame clones are kept and a portion is missing. The sample gives 79,000 or so clones, 91% of which show up once; under 2% is in the top ten. The sequencing here drew on peripheral blood, taken in the first trimester of pregnancy. The source is a female donor in good health, enrolled as a control in a pregnancy study.

The rearrangement joins TRBV18 to TRBJ1-1; 9 positions match TRBD1. V lost 0 bases and J lost 5; bases outside the gene matches: 10. The germline V gene encodes CDR1 KGHSH and CDR2 LQKENI. The CDR3 sequence is 17 residues long. The CDR3 nucleotides read TGTGCCAGCTCACCACCGGGACAGGGTGTAATTCGGACTGAAGCTTTCTTT. Residues: CASSPPGQGVIRTEAFF. The full variable domain, with the rest looked up from reference TRBV18 and TRBJ1-1, is NAGVMQNPRHLVRRRGQEARLRCSPMKGHSHVYWYRQLPEEGLKFMVYLQKENIIDESGMPKERFSAEFPKEGPSILRIQQVVRGDSAAYFCASSPPGQGVIRTEAFFGQGTRLTVV.

The genes are TRBV29-1 and TRBJ1-2; 9 bases match TRBD1. This CDR3 is 14 amino acids long. Germline V CDR1 and CDR2: SQVTM, ANQGSEA. Losses at the gene ends were 7 bases for V and 4 bases for J; bases not matched to a gene: 10. The CDR3 is CSAAHRGQIYGYTF. CDR3 DNA sequence: TGCAGCGCTGCCCACAGGGGGCAAATCTATGGCTACACCTTC. The full variable domain, with the rest looked up from reference TRBV29-1 and TRBJ1-2, is SAVISQKPSRDICQRGTSLTIQCQVDSQVTMMFWYRQQPGQSLTLIATANQGSEATYESGFVIDKFPISRPNLTFSTLTVSNMSPEDSSIYLCSAAHRGQIYGYTFGSGTRLTVV.

The genes are TRBV9 and TRBJ2-1; no clear D. This CDR3 region has 12 residues. Trimming took 0 bases from V and 8 from J, leaving 6 bases between them. Germline CDR1 is SGDLS and CDR2 is YYNGEE. CDR3 in DNA: TGTGCCAGCAGCGTAGTACGGGATGAGCAGTTCTTC. Protein sequence: CASSVVRDEQFF.

V and J are TRBV27 and TRBJ1-1; 7 bases agree with TRBD1. The length of the CDR3 is 21 residues. From germline, CDR1 is MNHEY and CDR2 SMNVEV (reference sequence). The V gene end was trimmed by 4 bases and the J gene end by 2 bases; junction bases not matched to a gene: 25. CDR3 in DNA: TGTGCCAGCAGTTATTCAGGGGCGGTAAGGGGGCAATCAATACCAAACACTGAAGCTTTCTTT. It is translated as CASSYSGAVRGQSIPNTEAFF.

This clone was observed a single time. The chain has TRBV18 and TRBJ1-1; TRBD1 is a possible D gene (6 bases). This CDR3 is built from 14 residues. Germline V gene sequence: CDR1 KGHSH, CDR2 LQKENI. Trimming cost V 3 bases and J 2 bases, with 10 bases left between them. The CDR3, as DNA: TGTGCCAGCTCACCGCTACAGGGCAACACTGAAGCTTTCTTT. Protein: CASSPLQGNTEAFF.

The chain combines TRBV7-2 with TRBJ2-5; 9 positions agree with TRBD2. V shed 8 bases, J shed 2 bases, and the junction held 15 bases outside the gene matches. Germline-derived CDR1 and CDR2 are SGHTA and FQGNSA. The CDR3 is 17 amino acids. Here the CDR3 reads CASRPGRRLAAQETQYF. The DNA for the CDR3 is TGTGCCAGCCGCCCGGGGAGGAGACTAGCGGCACAAGAGACCCAGTACTTC.

The chain is built from TRBV11-3 and TRBJ2-3; maybe TRBD1 (5 bases). The CDR3 totals 14 residues. CDR1 and CDR2 from the germline V gene are SGHNT and YENEEA. V lost 3 bases and J 0 bases, leaving 7 bases between the germline ends. CDR3 region: CASSLGPSTDTQYF. Written as DNA, the CDR3 is TGTGCCAGCAGCTTGGGGCCTAGCACAGATACGCAGTATTTT.

V usage is TRBV6-1 and J usage is TRBJ1-6, with D unresolved. The germline CDR1 and CDR2 sequences are MNHNS and SASEGT. V was clipped by 5 bases and J by 6 bases, with 11 bases between them. CDR3 length equals 14 residues. The CDR3 DNA follows: TGTGCCAGCAGTCGTGAACAGACTAATTCACCCCTCCACTTT. This sequence encodes CASSREQTNSPLHF.

The gene calls are TRBV7-6 and TRBJ2-7, with D possibly matching TRBD2 (5 bases). The V gene's germline CDR1 is SGHVS and CDR2 FNYEAQ. The length of the CDR3 is 19 residues. V lost 5 bases, J lost 3 bases, and 29 bases lay in between. CDR3 in DNA: TGTGCCAGCAGCCCTCAGGTGGGAGTTCTGGACCCTTTACACTACGAGCAGTACTTC. It codes for CASSPQVGVLDPLHYEQYF.

The J gene is TRBJ1-2, the V gene TRBV7-8; no definite D call. Germline CDR1 reads SGHVS; CDR2 reads FQNEAQ. The V gene lost 5 bases and the J gene lost 8 bases, with 18 bases spanning the gap. The CDR3 loop spans 14 amino acids. The CDR3 reads CASSREEGAVGYTF. Written as DNA, the CDR3 is TGTGCCAGCAGCCGGGAGGAGGGCGCGGTAGGCTACACCTTC.

This CDR3 reads CATSLGENTEAFF. The CDR3 nucleotides read TGTGCCACCAGCCTCGGGGAGAACACTGAAGCTTTCTTT. The gene calls are TRBV15 and TRBJ1-1; no reliable D call. The ends were cut back, 5 bases at V and 1 base at J, with 8 bases in the middle. CDR3 size: 13 residues. Germline CDR1 is LNHNV and CDR2 is YYDKDF (reference sequence).

The chain is built from TRBV6-5 and TRBJ1-2, with a possible D match to TRBD1 (5 bases). Trimming pared 2 bases from V and 2 bases from J, leaving 15 bases between. CDR1 is MNHEY and CDR2 is SVGAGI in the germline V gene. There are 16 residues in the CDR3. This CDR3 reads CASSYGGGTANYGYTF. Here the CDR3 DNA reads TGTGCCAGCAGTTACGGTGGAGGGACGGCCAACTATGGCTACACCTTC.

The chain links TRBV7-2 to TRBJ2-3; 8 bases align to TRBD2. CDR1 SGHTA and CDR2 FQGNSA come from the germline V gene. The CDR3 contains 15 residues. Trimming cost V 2 bases and J 5 bases; bases outside gene matches: 6. The DNA of the CDR3 is TGTGCCAGCAGCTTATATCGGGGGGGCAGAGATACGCAGTATTTT. Translating gives CASSLYRGGRDTQYF.

In its sample, this clone was seen once. This chain links TRBV11-2 with TRBJ2-1; 10 positions match TRBD2. The CDR3 is 15 amino acids. V lost 0 bases, J lost 7 bases, and 3 bases stayed unmatched. Germline CDR1 reads SGHAT; CDR2 reads FQNNGV. CDR3 amino acids: CASSLDSSGGNEQFF. In DNA form, the CDR3 reads TGTGCCAGCAGCTTAGATTCTAGCGGGGGTAATGAGCAGTTCTTC.

The genes are TRBV27 and TRBJ1-5, with 7 nucleotides matching TRBD1. The CDR3 sequence is 15 residues long. The germline CDR1 and CDR2 sequences are MNHEY and SMNVEV (reference sequence). V trimming: 5 bases; J trimming: 1 base; junction bases outside the gene matches: 5. The CDR3: CASSLKGASNQPQHF. CDR3 in DNA: TGTGCCAGCAGTCTCAAGGGGGCGAGCAATCAGCCCCAGCATTTT.

V and J are TRBV19 and TRBJ2-3; 12 nucleotides align to TRBD1. CDR1 is LNHDA, CDR2 SQIVND, per germline (reference sequence). The V and J ends lost 6 bases and 4 bases, in that order; junction bases with no gene match: 8. CDR3 size: 16 residues. In nucleotides, the CDR3 is TGTGCCAGTAGCCCTTGGGGACAGGGGGCCGCAGATACGCAGTATTTT. This sequence encodes CASSPWGQGAADTQYF.

The rearrangement joins TRBV7-8 to TRBJ1-2; 10 nucleotides align to TRBD1. The CDR3 length is 17 residues. Germline-derived CDR1 and CDR2 are SGHVS and FQNEAQ. The V and J ends lost 2 bases and 1 base, in that order; junction bases with no gene match: 7. In DNA, the CDR3 is TGTGCCAGCAGCTTAAAAGGGACAGGGGCACTTAACTATGGCTACACCTTC. It yields the protein CASSLKGTGALNYGYTF.

Details on this clone: Compared with germline, one end of the junction differs, possibly owing to a read error. V gene TRBV9 combines with J gene TRBJ1-2; a possible D gene is TRBD1 (6 bases). This CDR3 comprises 13 residues. Germline values: CDR1 SGDLS, CDR2 YYNGEE. CDR3 bases: TGTGCCAGCAGCGCCCGGGACAACTTTGGCTACACCTTC. This encodes CASSARDNFGYTF.

The chain employs TRBV6-6 and TRBJ2-7; D is ambiguous. Germline lookup yields CDR1 MNHNY and CDR2 SVGAGI (reference sequence). Deletions cut 0 bases from V and 1 base from J, with 4 bases between. There are 13 residues in the CDR3. As DNA, the CDR3 is TGTGCCAGCAGTTACTCGAGGTCCTACGAGCAGTACTTC. Translated, it gives CASSYSRSYEQYF.

This clone was observed a single time. The genes are TRBV10-3 and TRBJ1-3; D remains ambiguous. Germline lookup yields CDR1 ENHRY and CDR2 SYGVKD. Trimming removed 6 bases at V and 0 bases at J, with 9 bases between. The CDR3 loop spans 14 amino acids. The chain's CDR3 is CAISRDLSGNTIYF. CDR3 sequence (DNA): TGTGCCATCAGCCGGGATCTCTCTGGAAACACCATATATTTT.

The gene calls are TRBV7-8 and TRBJ2-7, with a tentative D call TRBD2 (5 bases). This CDR3 is built from 14 residues. V was shortened by 2 bases and J by 5 bases, with 13 bases between the two germline ends. CDR1 is SGHVS and CDR2 is FQNEAQ in the germline V gene. CDR3 sequence (DNA): TGTGCCAGCAGCTTAACTCCGGGGAGCCACGAGCAGTACTTC. The encoded protein is CASSLTPGSHEQYF.

J is TRBJ2-4 and V is TRBV2; 7 nucleotides match TRBD1. This CDR3 is 12 amino acids long. Germline assignment: CDR1 SNHLY and CDR2 FYNNEI. The ends lost 6 bases at V and 6 bases at J; junction bases unmatched: 2. The CDR3 sequence is CASRGQTNIQYF. The CDR3 nucleotides are TGTGCCAGCAGGGGACAGACAAACATTCAGTACTTC.

Remarks on this clone: The junction shows a germline mismatch at one end, possibly a read error. The V and J genes are TRBV7-7 and TRBJ2-1; 7 bases align to TRBD2. Germline CDR1 reads SSHAT; CDR2 reads FNYEAQ (reference sequence). The CDR3 has 15 residues. CDR3 nucleotide sequence: TGTGCTAGCAGCCCGGTGACTAGCCCGGCCCATGAGCAGTTCTTC. This translates into CASSPVTSPAHEQFF.

This clone was detected only once. The V and J genes are TRBV4-1 and TRBJ1-2; the match to TRBD1 covers 7 bases. The CDR3 is made up of 14 amino acids. The V gene end was trimmed by 4 bases and the J gene end by 2 bases; junction bases not matched to a gene: 4. Germline CDR1 MGHRA, CDR2 YSYEKL. CDR3 protein: CASSLPGQNYGYTF. The CDR3 nucleotides read TGCGCCAGCAGCCTTCCGGGACAGAACTATGGCTACACCTTC.

This clone was observed a single time. V usage is TRBV18 and J usage is TRBJ1-3, with D hard to call. This CDR3 comprises 16 residues. Trimming removed 3 bases at V and 3 bases at J, with 15 bases between. Germline-derived CDR1 and CDR2 are KGHSH and LQKENI. This CDR3 is CASSPPRPSGGNTIYF. The CDR3 DNA reads TGTGCCAGCTCACCCCCCAGACCCTCAGGTGGAAACACCATATATTTT.

This clone was seen more than once but under ten times. V usage is TRBV10-3 and J usage is TRBJ1-1; 10 nucleotides agree with TRBD1. The ends lost 7 bases at V and 5 bases at J; junction bases unmatched: 4. Germline V gene lookup returns CDR1 ENHRY and CDR2 SYGVKD. This CDR3 region has 13 residues. CDR3 bases: TGTGCCATCACGCCGGGACAGGGGACTGAAGCTTTCTTT. Amino acid sequence: CAITPGQGTEAFF.

The V gene is TRBV18, the J gene TRBJ2-1; D not resolved. In germline, CDR1 is KGHSH, CDR2 LQKENI. CDR3 size: 13 residues. The V gene lost 5 bases and the J gene lost 5 bases, with 10 bases spanning the gap. CDR3 residues: CASSTKPNNEQFF. Here the CDR3 DNA reads TGTGCCAGCTCAACTAAACCGAACAATGAGCAGTTCTTC.

This clone was seen only once. The chain recombines TRBV27 with TRBJ1-5, with D uncertain. Trimming took off 5 bases at V and 8 bases at J, with 10 bases between the two ends. The germline V gene encodes CDR1 MNHEY and CDR2 SMNVEV (reference sequence). This CDR3 comprises 12 residues. CDR3 DNA sequence: TGTGCCAGCAGTCGGCCCGGGGAGCCCCAGCATTTT. Translated: CASSRPGEPQHF.

The V gene is TRBV6-1, the J gene TRBJ1-2; D unresolved. The germline gives CDR1 MNHNS, CDR2 SASEGT. Trimming cost V 3 bases and J 8 bases, with 13 bases left between them. The CDR3 length is 13 residues. CDR3 protein: CASSEGGQRGYTF. DNA for the CDR3: TGTGCCAGCAGTGAGGGTGGGCAGAGAGGCTACACCTTC.

V gene TRBV9 combines with J gene TRBJ2-7; 7 bases are shared with TRBD2. This CDR3 is 14 amino acids long. CDR1 is SGDLS and CDR2 is YYNGEE in the germline V gene. The V segment lost 5 bases and the J segment 2 bases; nucleotides outside the gene matches: 7. In DNA form, the CDR3 reads TGTGCCAGCAGTGTGGGAGGGAACACCTACGAGCAGTACTTC. It yields the protein CASSVGGNTYEQYF.

About this clone itself: Other DNA sequences in this sample translate to the same CDR3. The chain uses TRBV27 and TRBJ2-7; a weak D match, TRBD1 (6 bases). Per the germline V gene, CDR1 is MNHEY and CDR2 is SMNVEV (reference sequence). Deletions cut 3 bases from V and 0 bases from J, with 6 bases between. The CDR3 spans 13 residues. CDR3 loop: CASSLDSSYEQYF. CDR3 nucleotides: TGTGCCAGCAGTTTGGACAGCTCCTACGAGCAGTACTTC.